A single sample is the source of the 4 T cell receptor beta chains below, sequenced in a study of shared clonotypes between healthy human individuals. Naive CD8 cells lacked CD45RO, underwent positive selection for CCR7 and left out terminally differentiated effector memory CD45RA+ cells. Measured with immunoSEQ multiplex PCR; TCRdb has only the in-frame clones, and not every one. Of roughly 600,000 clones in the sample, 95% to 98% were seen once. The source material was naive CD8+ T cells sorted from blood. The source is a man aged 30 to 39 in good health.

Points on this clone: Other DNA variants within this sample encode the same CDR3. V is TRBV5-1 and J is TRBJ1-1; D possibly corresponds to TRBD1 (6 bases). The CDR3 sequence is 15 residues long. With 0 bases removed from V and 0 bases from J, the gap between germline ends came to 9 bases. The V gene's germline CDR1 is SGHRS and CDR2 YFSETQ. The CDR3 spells CASSLGTGLNTEAFF. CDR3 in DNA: TGCGCCAGCAGCTTGGGTACAGGGCTGAACACTGAAGCTTTCTTT.

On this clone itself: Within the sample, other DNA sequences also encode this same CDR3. The CDR3 nucleotides read TGCGCCAGCAGCCAAACCGGTACAGGAGCCTACGAGCAGTACTTC. It is translated as CASSQTGTGAYEQYF. The gene calls are TRBV4-1 and TRBJ2-7; a weak D match, TRBD1 (5 bases). Germline V gene lookup returns CDR1 MGHRA and CDR2 YSYEKL. Trimming left V 2 bases short and J 2 bases short, with 13 bases between. This CDR3 region has 15 residues.

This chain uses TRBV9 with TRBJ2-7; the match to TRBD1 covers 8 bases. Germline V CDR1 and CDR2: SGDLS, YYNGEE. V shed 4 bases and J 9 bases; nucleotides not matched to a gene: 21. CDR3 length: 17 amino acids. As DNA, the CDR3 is TGTGCCAGCAGCCCGGGACAGGACTCAGCAATCGCAGTGGGGCAGTACTTC. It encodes CASSPGQDSAIAVGQYF. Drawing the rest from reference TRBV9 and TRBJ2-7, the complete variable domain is DSGVTQTPKHLITATGQRVTLRCSPRSGDLSVYWYQQSLDQGLQFLIQYYNGEERAKGNILERFSAQQFPDLHSELNLSSLELGDSALYFCASSPGQDSAIAVGQYFGPGTRLTVT.

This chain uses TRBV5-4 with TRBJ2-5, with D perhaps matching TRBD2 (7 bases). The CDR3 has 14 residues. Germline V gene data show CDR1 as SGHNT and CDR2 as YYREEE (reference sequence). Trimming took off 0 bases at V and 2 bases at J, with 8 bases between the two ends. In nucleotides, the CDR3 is TGTGCCAGCAGCTTGGAGGGGGGGCAAGAGACCCAGTACTTC. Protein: CASSLEGGQETQYF.